This TCR beta chain was observed in a study of blood T cell repertoires in COVID-19. Looking at the study overall: Acute and convalescent COVID-19 specimens originated in the United States, Italy and Spain. PBMCs, B-cell-depleted T cells, or T cells were the source of the cDNA or gDNA that made up the material.

V was pared by 0 bases and J by 6 bases, with 15 bases between. Germline V lookup: CDR1 GTSNPN, CDR2 SVGIG (reference sequence). CDR3 length: 14 residues. Original processing notes: Using reference gene primer amplification, nucleated cell counts were estimated. Only in-frame clones appear in the TCRdb table, and some are missing; sequencing was by immunoSEQ multiplex PCR. V and J calls and clone size come straight from that table; D and trimming were deduced from the DNA. The sample comprises under 350,000 clones, roughly 80% of which are singletons, and 3.5% to 5.5% rests with the top ten. This clonotype originated in a man aged 55 to 70 who had recovered from COVID-19. The sequenced material came from peripheral blood. The chain uses TRBV30 and TRBJ2-7; perhaps TRBD2 as D (6 bases). In nucleotides, the CDR3 is TGTGCCTGGAGTGTCTGGACGGAGGGGAGCGAGCAGTACTTC. Protein sequence: CAWSVWTEGSEQYF.